The 29 T cell receptor beta chains below were found in one sample sequenced in a study of monozygotic twins with cystic fibrosis. Using immunoSEQ multiplex PCR, the repertoire was profiled, and TCRdb retains in-frame clones only, with some absent. The sample contains around 10,000 clones, roughly nine tenths of which appear only once. Sequenced material: blood. The origin of the receptors is a boy younger than 10 with cystic fibrosis.

This chain uses TRBV9 with TRBJ2-1; 13 nucleotides align to TRBD2. Germline values: CDR1 SGDLS, CDR2 YYNGEE. With 1 base clipped from V and 5 bases from J, the junction kept 3 bases outside the gene matches. This CDR3 has 16 residues. This chain's CDR3 is CASSVTSGGAHNEQFF. In DNA form, the CDR3 reads TGTGCCAGCAGCGTAACTAGCGGGGGGGCCCACAATGAGCAGTTCTTC. The variable domain in full, completed from reference TRBV9 and TRBJ2-1, reads DSGVTQTPKHLITATGQRVTLRCSPRSGDLSVYWYQQSLDQGLQFLIQYYNGEERAKGNILERFSAQQFPDLHSELNLSSLELGDSALYFCASSVTSGGAHNEQFFGPGTRLTVL.

The J gene is TRBJ1-1, the V gene TRBV18, with D unclear. Trimming took 4 bases from V and 5 from J, leaving 8 bases between them. The V gene's germline CDR1 is KGHSH and CDR2 LQKENI. This CDR3 is 12 amino acids long. The CDR3 protein is CASSQTGTEAFF. CDR3 nucleotide sequence: TGTGCCAGCTCACAGACGGGGACTGAAGCTTTCTTT.

The rearrangement uses TRBV7-2 and TRBJ2-1; 8 bases agree with TRBD2. J gave up 9 bases and V 0 bases, and 1 base lay outside the gene matches. CDR1 and CDR2 (germline): SGHTA, FQGNSA. The CDR3 runs to 13 residues. The CDR3 reads CASSLAAGVEQFF. CDR3 coding DNA: TGTGCCAGCAGCTTAGCAGCGGGGGTTGAGCAGTTCTTC.

This sequence joins TRBV7-9 and TRBJ2-3; D ambiguous. The CDR3 totals 14 residues. V lost 1 base to trimming and J lost 6 bases, with 11 bases between them. Germline lookup yields CDR1 SEHNR and CDR2 FQNEAQ (reference sequence). DNA of the CDR3: TGTGCCAGCAGCTTAGAACAGACGAGGGATACGCAGTATTTT. Residues: CASSLEQTRDTQYF.

In regard to this clone: A junction end diverges from the germline sequence, so it may reflect a read error. V and J are TRBV14 and TRBJ2-7; 8 bases are a match to TRBD2. This CDR3 is 13 amino acids long. Germline loops: CDR1 SGHDN, CDR2 FVKESK. Written as DNA, the CDR3 is TGTGCCAGCAGCCAAGATCCACGGGGGGGGCCGGACTTC. Amino acids: CASSQDPRGGPDF.

J is TRBJ1-4 and V is TRBV5-4, with a possible D match to TRBD1 (6 bases). Germline CDR1 SGHNT, CDR2 YYREEE (reference sequence). Trimming took off 0 bases at V and 4 bases at J, with 10 bases between the two ends. The CDR3 is 15 amino acids. The CDR3 is CASSLETGLNEKLFF. The CDR3 bases are TGTGCCAGCAGCTTGGAGACAGGACTTAATGAAAAACTGTTTTTT.

V gene TRBV19 combines with J gene TRBJ2-7, with D possibly called TRBD1 or TRBD2 (6 bases each). V lost 4 bases to trimming and J lost 3 bases, with 13 bases between them. From germline, CDR1 is LNHDA and CDR2 SQIVND (reference sequence). The CDR3 has 14 residues. The CDR3: CASSNHREDYEQYF. In DNA form, the CDR3 reads TGTGCCAGTAGTAACCACAGGGAGGACTACGAGCAGTACTTC.

This chain uses TRBV7-9 with TRBJ2-7; D uncertain. Looked up from germline, CDR1 is SEHNR and CDR2 is FQNEAQ (reference sequence). V was cut by 4 bases and J by 5 bases, with 6 bases left in between. The CDR3 runs 11 residues. The CDR3 sequence is CASSSRHEQYF. The CDR3 nucleotides are TGTGCCAGCAGCTCCCGACACGAGCAGTACTTC.

The chain is built from TRBV6-6 and TRBJ1-2, with 7 bases aligning to TRBD1. The CDR3 has 14 amino acids. Germline lookup yields CDR1 MNHNY and CDR2 SVGAGI (reference sequence). Unmatched junction bases numbered 3, after V lost 2 bases and J lost 3 bases. The CDR3 nucleotides read TGTGCCAGCAGTTACAGGGGGCTCTACTATGGCTACACCTTC. Translating gives CASSYRGLYYGYTF.

This chain joins TRBV9 and TRBJ1-1; D is uncertain. The CDR3 extends over 13 amino acids. Trimming cost V 0 bases and J 5 bases, with 8 bases left between them. CDR1 and CDR2 from the germline V gene are SGDLS and YYNGEE. The DNA of the CDR3 is TGTGCCAGCAGCGTAGGCGGGGAAACTGAAGCTTTCTTT. Its protein product is CASSVGGETEAFF.

The chain uses TRBV25-1 and TRBJ1-3; perhaps TRBD1 as D (6 bases). The CDR3 loop spans 15 amino acids. The V end was cut by 3 bases, the J end by 2 bases, with 11 bases between. Germline V gene lookup returns CDR1 MGHDK and CDR2 SYGVNS. CDR3 in DNA: TGTGCCAGCAGTGAGCCACCAGGGGCTGGAAACACCATATATTTT. Translation gives CASSEPPGAGNTIYF.

The gene calls are TRBV6-5 and TRBJ2-6; D is unclear. Looked up from germline, CDR1 is MNHEY and CDR2 is SVGAGI. The CDR3 runs 16 residues. Trimming took 2 bases from V and 3 from J, leaving 11 bases between them. CDR3 sequence (DNA): TGTGCCAGCAGTTACCGGGCTGAGTATGGGGCCAACGTCCTGACTTTC. Translated, it gives CASSYRAEYGANVLTF.

The chain carries TRBV5-4 and TRBJ2-5; 8 nucleotides match TRBD2. The V gene's germline CDR1 is SGHNT and CDR2 YYREEE (reference sequence). This CDR3 region has 14 residues. The V segment lost 4 bases and the J segment 5 bases; nucleotides outside the gene matches: 7. The CDR3: CASSNTGGRETQYF. CDR3 bases: TGTGCCAGCAGCAATACGGGGGGGCGTGAGACCCAGTACTTC.

The chain combines TRBV25-1 with TRBJ2-5; D uncertain. Germline V gene sequence: CDR1 MGHDK, CDR2 SYGVNS. Trimming removed 1 base at V and 0 bases at J, with 12 bases between. This CDR3 has 16 residues. The CDR3 reads CASSELRRQYQETQYF. CDR3 sequence (DNA): TGTGCCAGCAGTGAATTGAGGCGGCAGTACCAAGAGACCCAGTACTTC.

The V call is TRBV5-1, the J call TRBJ1-6; TRBD1 might be the D (5 bases). The CDR3 sequence is 16 residues long. With 1 base removed from V and 5 bases from J, the gap between germline ends came to 13 bases. Looked up from germline, CDR1 is SGHRS and CDR2 is YFSETQ. CDR3 sequence: CASSLFGGGDNSPLHF. The CDR3 nucleotides read TGCGCCAGCAGCTTGTTCGGGGGAGGTGATAATTCACCCCTCCACTTT. The full variable domain, in which reference TRBV5-1 and TRBJ1-6 provide the parts outside the CDR3, is KAGVTQTPRYLIKTRGQQVTLSCSPISGHRSVSWYQQTPGQGLQFLFEYFSETQRNKGNFPGRFSGRQFSNSRSEMNVSTLELGDSALYLCASSLFGGGDNSPLHFGNGTRLTVT.

The chain links TRBV7-2 to TRBJ1-1; no definite D call. Germline CDR1 reads SGHTA; CDR2 reads FQGNSA. The CDR3 totals 12 residues. V was clipped by 0 bases and J by 3 bases, with 2 bases between them. This chain's CDR3 is CASSLAHTEAFF. DNA of the CDR3: TGTGCCAGCAGCTTAGCGCACACTGAAGCTTTCTTT.

This clone has more than one count but fewer than ten. The chain carries TRBV15 and TRBJ1-2, with a weak D call TRBD1 (5 bases). Germline values: CDR1 LNHNV, CDR2 YYDKDF (reference sequence). Trimming cost V 0 bases and J 4 bases, with 12 bases left between them. CDR3 length: 15 amino acids. For the CDR3, the DNA is TGTGCCACCAGCAGAGATTCTCAGGGATCCTATGGCTACACCTTC. Amino acids: CATSRDSQGSYGYTF.

The rearrangement uses TRBV19 and TRBJ2-5, with D unclear. Deletions cut 5 bases from V and 4 bases from J, with 5 bases between. Germline V gene lookup returns CDR1 LNHDA and CDR2 SQIVND (reference sequence). This CDR3 is built from 11 residues. The CDR3 is CASSPGETQYF. The CDR3 DNA follows: TGTGCCAGTAGTCCTGGAGAGACCCAGTACTTC.

The chain is built from TRBV2 and TRBJ2-5, with TRBD2 matching over 8 bases. Germline V gene sequence: CDR1 SNHLY, CDR2 FYNNEI. The CDR3 runs 13 residues. Trimming removed 7 bases from V and 4 bases from J; junction bases left unmatched: 5. The chain's CDR3 is CASTERGGETQYF. CDR3 coding DNA: TGTGCCAGCACCGAACGGGGGGGAGAGACCCAGTACTTC.

J is TRBJ2-3 and V is TRBV23-1; D gene ambiguous. TRBV23-1 is an ORF; its function is uncertain. The V gene lost 4 bases and the J gene lost 0 bases, with 11 bases spanning the gap. CDR3 length equals 15 residues. CDR3 sequence (DNA): TGCGCCAGCAGTCGCAGTCAAGCTAGCACAGATACGCAGTATTTT. Its translation: CASSRSQASTDTQYF.

This sequence joins TRBV6-4 and TRBJ1-6; 7 nucleotides agree with TRBD1. J was trimmed by 10 bases and V by 3 bases; bases with no gene match: 12. This CDR3 has 16 residues. The germline V gene has CDR1 MRHNA and CDR2 SNTAGT. As DNA, the CDR3 is TGTGCCAGCAGTGAGAGGACAGGTGACTATAGCTCACCCCTCCACTTT. The encoded protein is CASSERTGDYSSPLHF.

The chain combines TRBV11-2 with TRBJ2-7; 9 bases are a match to TRBD2. Germline loops: CDR1 SGHAT, CDR2 FQNNGV. With V trimmed by 5 bases and J by 0 bases, 5 bases remained unmatched. CDR3 size: 15 residues. DNA for the CDR3: TGTGCCAGCAGCGACAGTAGCGGGGGCTCCTACGAGCAGTACTTC. It is translated as CASSDSSGGSYEQYF.

The chain employs TRBV4-3 and TRBJ2-1, with D perhaps matching TRBD1 or TRBD2 (5 bases each). CDR3 length equals 14 residues. Trimming stripped 0 bases from V and 5 bases from J, with 8 bases between. CDR1 LGHNA and CDR2 YSLEER come from the germline V gene. The CDR3 DNA reads as TGCGCCAGCAGCCAAGATCCGGGGCACAATGAGCAGTTCTTC. Translated: CASSQDPGHNEQFF.

The chain recombines TRBV19 with TRBJ2-4; 7 nucleotides agree with TRBD1. This CDR3 is built from 14 residues. V lost 10 bases and J lost 3; bases outside the gene matches: 9. Germline V lookup: CDR1 LNHDA, CDR2 SQIVND (reference sequence). CDR3 in DNA: TGTGCCACCGGCGACAGGGTTGGCAAAAACATTCAGTACTTC. Its translation: CATGDRVGKNIQYF.

The genes are TRBV6-1 and TRBJ2-7, with a tentative D call TRBD1 (6 bases). V lost 3 bases to trimming and J lost 6 bases, with 12 bases between them. The CDR3 is 13 amino acids. The germline V gene encodes CDR1 MNHNS and CDR2 SASEGT. The CDR3 here is CASSEQGTGEQYV. The CDR3 DNA reads TGTGCCAGCAGTGAGCAGGGGACGGGCGAGCAGTACGTC.

J is TRBJ2-3 and V is TRBV29-1; the match to TRBD2 covers 13 bases. Per the germline V gene, CDR1 is SQVTM and CDR2 is ANQGSEA. This CDR3 has 14 amino acids. J gave up 3 bases and V 6 bases, and 3 bases lay outside the gene matches. The CDR3, as DNA: TGCAGCGTGGGACTAGCGGGGTTAACAGATACGCAGTATTTT. Protein sequence: CSVGLAGLTDTQYF.

This chain uses TRBV2 with TRBJ1-5; D perhaps matches TRBD1 (5 bases). The ends were cut back, 5 bases at V and 6 bases at J, with 17 bases in the middle. CDR1 and CDR2 from the germline V gene are SNHLY and FYNNEI. This CDR3 is 15 amino acids long. The CDR3 DNA sequence: TGTGCCAGCAGTAGGGAGAAGGGGCCCACTCAGCCCCAGCATTTT. This gives the protein CASSREKGPTQPQHF.

The chain couples TRBV5-1 to TRBJ1-1; 7 positions match TRBD1. This CDR3 has 13 residues. CDR1 SGHRS and CDR2 YFSETQ come from the germline V gene. The ends lost 7 bases at V and 0 bases at J; junction bases unmatched: 3. CDR3 in DNA: TGCGCCAGCGGGGACAGAGTGAACACTGAAGCTTTCTTT. Amino acid sequence: CASGDRVNTEAFF.

The V call is TRBV29-1, the J call TRBJ1-1; D is undetermined. Germline V lookup: CDR1 SQVTM, CDR2 ANQGSEA. V shed 5 bases and J shed 1 base, with 8 bases lying between them. The CDR3 contains 12 residues. For the CDR3, the DNA is TGCAGCGTTACCCAGTGGAACACTGAAGCTTTCTTT. This sequence encodes CSVTQWNTEAFF.